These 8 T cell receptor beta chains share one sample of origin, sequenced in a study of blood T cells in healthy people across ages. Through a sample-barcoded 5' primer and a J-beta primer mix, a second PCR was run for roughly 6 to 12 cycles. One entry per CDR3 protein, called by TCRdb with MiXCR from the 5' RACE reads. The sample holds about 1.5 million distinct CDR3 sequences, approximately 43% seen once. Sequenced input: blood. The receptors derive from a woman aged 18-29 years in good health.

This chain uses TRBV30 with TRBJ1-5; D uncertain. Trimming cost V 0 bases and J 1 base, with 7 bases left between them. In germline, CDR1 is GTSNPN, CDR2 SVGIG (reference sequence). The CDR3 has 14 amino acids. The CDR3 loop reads CAWSVGRSNQPQHF. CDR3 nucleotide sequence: TGTGCCTGGAGTGTCGGGCGGAGCAATCAGCCCCAGCATTTT.

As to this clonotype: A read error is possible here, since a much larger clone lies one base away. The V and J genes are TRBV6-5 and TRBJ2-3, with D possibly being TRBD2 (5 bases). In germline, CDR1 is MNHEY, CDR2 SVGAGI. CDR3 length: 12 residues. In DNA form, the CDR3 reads TGTGCCAGTGGACTGAGCACAGAGACGCAGTATTTT. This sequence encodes CASGLSTETQYF.

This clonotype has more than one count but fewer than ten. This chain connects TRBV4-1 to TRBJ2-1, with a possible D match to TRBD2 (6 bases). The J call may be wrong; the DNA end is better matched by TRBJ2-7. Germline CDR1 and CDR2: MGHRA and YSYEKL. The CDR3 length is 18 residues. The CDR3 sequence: CASSQLFLERAPYNEQYF. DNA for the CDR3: TGCGCCAGCAGCCAACTCTTTTTGGAGCGGGCCCCCTACAATGAGCAGTACTTC.

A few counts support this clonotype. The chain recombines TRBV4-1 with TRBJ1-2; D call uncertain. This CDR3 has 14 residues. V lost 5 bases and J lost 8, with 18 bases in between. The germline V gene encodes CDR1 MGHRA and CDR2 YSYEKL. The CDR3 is CASSELTDALGYTF. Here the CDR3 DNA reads TGCGCCAGCAGCGAATTAACAGATGCTTTGGGCTACACCTTC.

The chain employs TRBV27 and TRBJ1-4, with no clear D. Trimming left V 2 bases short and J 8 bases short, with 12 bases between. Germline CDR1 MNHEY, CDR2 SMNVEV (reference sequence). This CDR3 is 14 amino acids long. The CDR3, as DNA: TGTGCCAGCAGTTTAGGCTCTTCCACGGAAAAACTGTTTTTT. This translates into CASSLGSSTEKLFF.

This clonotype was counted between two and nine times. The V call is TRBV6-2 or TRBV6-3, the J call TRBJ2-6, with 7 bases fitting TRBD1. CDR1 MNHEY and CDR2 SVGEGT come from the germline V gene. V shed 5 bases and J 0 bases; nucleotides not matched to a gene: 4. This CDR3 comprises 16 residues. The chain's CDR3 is CASSDPGGSGANVLTF. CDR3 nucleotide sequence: TGTGCCAGCAGTGACCCAGGGGGCTCTGGGGCCAACGTCCTGACTTTC.

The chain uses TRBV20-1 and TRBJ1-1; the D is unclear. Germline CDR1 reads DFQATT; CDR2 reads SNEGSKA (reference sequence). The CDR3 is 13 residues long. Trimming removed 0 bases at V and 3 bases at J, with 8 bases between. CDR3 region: CSARDNKYTEAFF. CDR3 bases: TGCAGTGCTAGAGATAACAAGTACACTGAAGCTTTCTTT.

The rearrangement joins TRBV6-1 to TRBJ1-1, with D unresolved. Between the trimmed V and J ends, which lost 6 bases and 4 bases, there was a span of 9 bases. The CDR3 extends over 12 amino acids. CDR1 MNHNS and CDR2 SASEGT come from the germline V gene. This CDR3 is CASRETGTEAFF. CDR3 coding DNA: TGTGCCAGCAGGGAGACGGGCACTGAAGCTTTCTTT.